One TCR beta chain is described in this entry. The data belong to a study of cytomegalovirus exposure and HLA in healthy donors. This PCR relied on a set of 60 Vbeta primers and 13 Jbeta primers. Generated by immunoSEQ multiplex PCR, the TCRdb table keeps only in-frame clones and is missing some. The sample contains 150,000 to 200,000 clones, about 82% of which appear only once. The V gene's germline CDR1 is MNHNS and CDR2 SASEGT. J gave up 7 bases and V 6 bases, and 9 bases lay outside the gene matches. CDR3 length equals 14 residues. This chain connects TRBV6-1 to TRBJ2-5; 9 bases align to TRBD2. This sequence was found in a man between 18 and 35 years old in good health and CMV-seronegative. The source material was PBMCs. The CDR3 nucleotides read TGTGCCAGCAGCCTGACTAGCGGTTCAGGGACCCAGTACTTC. Its translation is CASSLTSGSGTQYF.